This T cell receptor (beta chain) was sequenced for a study of prognosis after radiotherapy for stage I lung cancer. Study in general: For radiotherapy, patients got SBRT split into 3 to 5 fractions, giving a biologically effective dose of at least 100 Gy.

Sample share makes this clonotype medium-sized. Its antigen is unknown. V gave up 2 bases and J gave up 2 bases, with 13 bases separating them. This CDR3 is built from 16 residues. From germline, CDR1 is SEHNR and CDR2 FQNEAQ (reference sequence). Findings and caveats of the study: Patients who had metastases reportedly showed TRBV and TRBJ gene usage that varied from that of patients who did not.

Template was genomic DNA; TCR beta CDR3 amplified in two multiplex PCR rounds. It was primers specific to each TRBV and TRBJ gene that first-round PCR used. One entry per CDR3 protein results from TCRdb running MiXCR on the multiplex PCR reads. The sample consists of 15,000 to 20,000 distinct CDR3 sequences, around 29% of them appearing once. Sequenced here: PBMCs, sampled before or after stereotactic body radiation therapy (not recorded which). The chain couples TRBV7-9 to TRBJ1-3; maybe TRBD1 (6 bases). This sequence was found in a donor over 45 with non-small cell lung cancer. CDR3 nucleotide sequence: TGTGCCAGCAGCTTACCGGGACAAATAACTGGAAACACCATATATTTT. This encodes CASSLPGQITGNTIYF.